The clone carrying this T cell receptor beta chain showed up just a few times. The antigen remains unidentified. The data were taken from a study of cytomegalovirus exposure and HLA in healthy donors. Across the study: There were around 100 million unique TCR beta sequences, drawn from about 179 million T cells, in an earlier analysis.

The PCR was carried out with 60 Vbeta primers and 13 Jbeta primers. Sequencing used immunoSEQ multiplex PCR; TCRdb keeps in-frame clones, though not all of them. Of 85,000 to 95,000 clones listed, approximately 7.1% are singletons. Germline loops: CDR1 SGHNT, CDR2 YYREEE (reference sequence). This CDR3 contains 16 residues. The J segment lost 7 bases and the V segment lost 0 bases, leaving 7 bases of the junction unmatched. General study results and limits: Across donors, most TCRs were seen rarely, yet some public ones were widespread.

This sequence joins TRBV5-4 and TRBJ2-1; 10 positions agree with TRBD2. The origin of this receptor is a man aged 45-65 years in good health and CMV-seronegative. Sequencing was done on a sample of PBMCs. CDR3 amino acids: CASSLATSGRANEQFF. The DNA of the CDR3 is TGTGCCAGCAGCTTGGCTACCAGCGGGAGGGCAAATGAGCAGTTCTTC.